Sequencing of this TCR beta chain was carried out in a study of T cell repertoires and Cas9 in healthy adults. Study-level information: Multi-effector potency, cytotoxicity and lineage were assessed in SpCas9-reactive CD4 and CD8 T cells.

The germline CDR1 and CDR2 sequences are MNHNY and SVGAGI (reference sequence). The V and J ends lost 7 bases and 0 bases respectively, with 12 bases between them. This CDR3 contains 15 residues. Method: immunoSEQ multiplex PCR; TCRdb's copy keeps in-frame clones and lacks some. In the table there are fewer than 15,000 clones, about nine tenths of which are singletons. This clonotype was sampled from a human donor in good health. The J gene is TRBJ2-2, the V gene TRBV6-6; the D gene is possibly TRBD2 (5 bases). The sample was Tregs (CD4+, CD25+, CD127-, CD137-, CD154-) from PBMCs; culture status not recorded. CDR3 sequence (DNA): TGTGCCAGCACCGGGGATGCCTCGAACACCGGGGAGCTGTTTTTT. Protein product: CASTGDASNTGELFF.